This TCR beta chain was profiled in a study of T-cell memory formation after mild COVID-19. General study results and limits: There was a balanced CD4/CD8 profile in clones contracting day 15 to 85, and later expanders leaned CD4+.

Sample barcodes and UMIs were carried by the TCR alpha and TCR beta cDNA libraries that 5'RACE generated with constant-segment primers. TCRdb independently ran MiXCR on the 5' RACE reads; one entry per CDR3 protein. The data show around 300,000 distinct CDR3 sequences, roughly 13% seen once. Per the germline V gene, CDR1 is SGHVS and CDR2 is FNYEAQ. The CDR3 is made up of 14 amino acids. Trimming left V 3 bases short and J 4 bases short, with 12 bases between. This clonotype was observed a handful of times. What it binds is unknown. This chain joins TRBV7-6 and TRBJ1-1, with a possible D match to TRBD1 (5 bases). The source material was PBMCs or a T cell subset sorted from them (not recorded which). The clonotype originates from a young man who had mild COVID-19 (a few samples of this study predate the infection). Cell type and time point are not known. CDR3 region: CASSFGGGVTEAFF. In DNA form, the CDR3 reads TGTGCCAGCAGCTTTGGCGGGGGGGTCACTGAAGCTTTCTTT.